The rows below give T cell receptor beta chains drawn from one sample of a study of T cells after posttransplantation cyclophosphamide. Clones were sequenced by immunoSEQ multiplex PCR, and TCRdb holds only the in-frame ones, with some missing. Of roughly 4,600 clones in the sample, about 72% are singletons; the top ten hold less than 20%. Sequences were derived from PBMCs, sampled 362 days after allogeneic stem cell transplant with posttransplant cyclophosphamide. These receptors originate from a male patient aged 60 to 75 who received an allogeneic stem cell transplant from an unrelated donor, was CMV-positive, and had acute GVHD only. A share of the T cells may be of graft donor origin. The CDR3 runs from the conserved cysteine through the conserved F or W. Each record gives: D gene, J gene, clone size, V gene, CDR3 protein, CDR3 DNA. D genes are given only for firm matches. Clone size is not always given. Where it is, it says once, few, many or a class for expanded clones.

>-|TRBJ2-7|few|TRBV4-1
CASSQVTGDEQYF
TGCGCCAGCAGCCAAGTCACGGGGGACGAGCAGTACTTC
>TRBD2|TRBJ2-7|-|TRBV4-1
CASSRWTSGSASYEQYF
TGCGCCAGCAGCCGTTGGACTAGCGGGAGTGCCTCCTACGAGCAGTACTTC
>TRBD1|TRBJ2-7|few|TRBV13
CASSSGQGIFSEQYF
TGTGCCAGCAGCTCGGGACAGGGGATTTTCTCCGAGCAGTACTTC
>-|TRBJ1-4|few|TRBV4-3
CASSQSSGRGEKLFF
TGCGCCAGCAGCCAATCTTCAGGCCGTGGTGAAAAACTGTTTTTT
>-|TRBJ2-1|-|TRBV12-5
CASAGGSSYNEQFF
TGTGCTAGTGCGGGTGGGAGCTCCTACAATGAGCAGTTCTTC
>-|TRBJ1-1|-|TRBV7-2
CASSLGRREAFF
TGTGCCAGCAGCTTAGGGCGGCGGGAAGCTTTCTTT
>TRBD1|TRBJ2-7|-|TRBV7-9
CASSLGAGGSREQYF
TGTGCCAGCAGCTTAGGGGCAGGGGGCTCGCGGGAGCAGTACTTC
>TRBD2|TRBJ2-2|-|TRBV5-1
CASSFSGGDTGELFF
TGCGCCAGCAGCTTTAGCGGGGGTGACACCGGGGAGCTGTTTTTT
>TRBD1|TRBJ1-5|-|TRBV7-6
CASSSGQPNQPQHF
TGTGCCAGCAGCTCGGGACAGCCGAATCAGCCCCAGCATTTT
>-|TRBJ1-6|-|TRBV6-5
CASMGQGRNSPLHF
TGTGCCAGCATGGGGCAGGGGCGTAATTCACCCCTCCACTTT
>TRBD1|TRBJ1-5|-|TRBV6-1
CASRGDSYSNQPQHF
TGTGCCAGCAGGGGGGACAGCTATAGCAATCAGCCCCAGCATTTT
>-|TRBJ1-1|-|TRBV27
CASSPGLQNTEAFF
TGTGCCAGCAGCCCGGGACTTCAGAACACTGAAGCTTTCTTT
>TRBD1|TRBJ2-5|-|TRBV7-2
CASSSEGQGARVMYF
TGTGCCAGCAGCTCCGAGGGACAGGGGGCGCGGGTTATGTACTTC
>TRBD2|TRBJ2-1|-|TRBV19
CASSSGSSYNEQFF
TGTGCCAGTAGTAGCGGGAGCTCCTACAATGAGCAGTTCTTC
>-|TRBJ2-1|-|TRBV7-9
CASSRQGYEQFF
TGTGCCAGCAGTCGACAAGGCTATGAGCAGTTCTTC
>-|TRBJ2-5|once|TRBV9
CASSPPWGRGQETQYF
TGTGCCAGCAGCCCCCCATGGGGGCGCGGTCAAGAGACCCAGTACTTC
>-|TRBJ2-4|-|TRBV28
CASSPLPDKRLAKNIQYF
TGTGCCAGCAGTCCCCTCCCCGACAAACGCTTAGCCAAAAACATTCAGTACTTC
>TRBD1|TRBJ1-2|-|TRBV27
CASSLQGATYGYTF
TGTGCCAGCAGTCTACAGGGGGCGACCTATGGCTACACCTTC
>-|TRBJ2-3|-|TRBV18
CASSQSTDTQYF
TGTGCCAGCTCGCAGAGCACAGATACGCAGTATTTT
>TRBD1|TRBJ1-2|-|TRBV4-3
CASSQGDREDGYTF
TGCGCCAGCAGCCAAGGAGACAGGGAGGATGGCTACACCTTC
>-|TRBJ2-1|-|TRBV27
CASSLSASSYNEQFF
TGTGCCAGCAGTTTATCAGCGAGCTCCTACAATGAGCAGTTCTTC
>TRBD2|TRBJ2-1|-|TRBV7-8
CASSYRHTGTSGSTTAYNEQFF
TGTGCCAGCAGCTACCGACATACAGGGACTAGCGGGAGTACGACCGCCTACAATGAGCAGTTCTTC
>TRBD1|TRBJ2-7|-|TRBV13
CASTPKGTGGDEQYF
TGTGCCAGCACCCCAAAAGGGACAGGGGGCGACGAGCAGTACTTC
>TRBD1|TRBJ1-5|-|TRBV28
CASSLLVGTGGSNQPQHF
TGTGCCAGCAGTTTATTAGTCGGGACAGGGGGTAGCAATCAGCCCCAGCATTTT
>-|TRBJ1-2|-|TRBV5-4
CASSLEVGNYGYTF
TGTGCCAGCAGCTTGGAGGTCGGGAACTATGGCTACACCTTC
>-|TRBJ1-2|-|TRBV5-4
CASSLWTAEEYGYTF
TGTGCCAGCAGCTTATGGACAGCCGAGGAATATGGCTACACCTTC
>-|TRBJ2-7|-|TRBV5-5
CASSWGRAFEEQYF
TGTGCCAGCAGCTGGGGGCGGGCCTTTGAGGAGCAGTACTTC
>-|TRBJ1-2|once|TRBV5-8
CASSSGQQYGYTF
TGTGCCAGCAGCTCGGGACAACAGTATGGCTACACCTTC
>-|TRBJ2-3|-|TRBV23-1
CASGGDGSTDTQYF
TGCGCCAGCGGGGGCGACGGATCGACAGATACGCAGTATTTT
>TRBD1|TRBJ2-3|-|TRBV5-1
CASTSGQGAGTQYF
TGCGCCAGCACCTCGGGACAGGGGGCGGGAACGCAGTATTTT
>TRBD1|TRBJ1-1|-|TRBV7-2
CASSQTGAGRRAEAFF
TGTGCCAGCAGCCAAACAGGGGCCGGTAGGAGGGCTGAAGCTTTCTTT
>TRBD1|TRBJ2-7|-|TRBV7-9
CASSSSRTGRAYEQYF
TGTGCCAGCAGCTCTAGCCGGACAGGCAGAGCCTACGAGCAGTACTTC
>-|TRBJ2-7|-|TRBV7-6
CASSFSQTYEQYF
TGTGCCAGCAGCTTCAGTCAGACCTACGAGCAGTACTTC
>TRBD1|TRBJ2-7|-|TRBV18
CASSPGDRGYERYF
TGTGCCAGCTCACCAGGTGACAGGGGCTACGAGCGGTACTTC
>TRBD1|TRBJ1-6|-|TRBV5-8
CASSLIRTGGAESPLHF
TGTGCCAGCAGCTTGATTAGGACAGGGGGCGCGGAATCACCCCTCCACTTT
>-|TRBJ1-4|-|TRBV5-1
CASTGVGSDEKLFF
TGCGCCTCAACAGGAGTCGGGTCGGATGAAAAACTGTTTTTT
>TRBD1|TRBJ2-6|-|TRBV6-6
CASSTGVAGANVLTF
TGTGCCAGCAGTACAGGGGTTGCTGGGGCCAACGTCCTGACTTTC
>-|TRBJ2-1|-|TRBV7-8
CASSLMGAGSYNEQFF
TGTGCCAGCAGCTTAATGGGGGCAGGCTCCTACAATGAGCAGTTCTTC
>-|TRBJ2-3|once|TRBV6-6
CASSLQRDSNTQYF
TGTGCCAGCAGTCTACAACGGGACTCAAATACGCAGTATTTT
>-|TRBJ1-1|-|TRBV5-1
CASSYRPSLSGTEAFF
TGCGCCAGCAGCTATAGACCGTCCCTGAGCGGCACTGAAGCTTTCTTT
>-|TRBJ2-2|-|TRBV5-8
CARAAGAAPGELFF
TGTGCCCGGGCCGCAGGGGCCGCTCCCGGGGAGCTGTTTTTT
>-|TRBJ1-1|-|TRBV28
CASSLLGSGETEAFF
TGTGCCAGCAGTTTATTGGGTAGTGGGGAGACTGAAGCTTTCTTT
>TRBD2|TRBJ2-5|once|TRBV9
CASSAGRQLYQETQYF
TGTGCCAGCAGCGCCGGGAGGCAGCTGTACCAAGAGACCCAGTACTTC
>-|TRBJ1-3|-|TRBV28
CASSFVGGVGNTIYF
TGTGCCAGCAGCTTTGTCGGGGGGGTGGGAAACACCATATATTTT
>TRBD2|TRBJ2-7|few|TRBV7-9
CASSLGSGGTYEQYF
TGTGCCAGCAGCTTGGGCAGCGGGGGGACGTACGAGCAGTACTTC
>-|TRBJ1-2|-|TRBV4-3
CASSQVGRLLYGYTF
TGCGCCAGCAGCCAAGTGGGCAGGTTACTCTATGGCTACACCTTC
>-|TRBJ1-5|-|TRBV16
CASSQSGSGASNQPQHF
TGTGCCAGCAGCCAATCGGGCAGTGGGGCTAGCAATCAGCCCCAGCATTTT
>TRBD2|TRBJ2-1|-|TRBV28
CASKGLAGDNEQFF
TGTGCCAGCAAAGGACTAGCGGGGGACAATGAGCAGTTCTTC
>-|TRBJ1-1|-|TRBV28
CASSWTDRTEAFF
TGTGCCAGCAGTTGGACAGACCGCACTGAAGCTTTCTTT
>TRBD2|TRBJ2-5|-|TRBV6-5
CASSSRLAGGRETQYF
TGTGCCAGCAGTTCGCGACTAGCGGGGGGCCGGGAGACCCAGTACTTC
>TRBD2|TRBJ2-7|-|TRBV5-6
CASSLGVAGGREQYF
TGTGCCAGCAGCTTGGGGGTAGCGGGAGGAAGGGAGCAGTACTTC
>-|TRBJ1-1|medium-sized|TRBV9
CASSVGGGSTEAFF
TGTGCCAGCAGCGTAGGTGGGGGGTCCACTGAAGCTTTCTTT
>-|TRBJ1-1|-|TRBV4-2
CASSKITDTEAFF
TGTGCCAGCAGCAAAATCACAGACACTGAAGCTTTCTTT
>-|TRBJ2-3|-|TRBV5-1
CASSLAGIGTDTQYF
TGCGCCAGCAGCTTGGCAGGGATAGGCACAGATACGCAGTATTTT
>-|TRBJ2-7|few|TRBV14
CASSPTDRRYEQYF
TGTGCCAGCAGCCCCACGGACAGACGTTACGAGCAGTACTTC
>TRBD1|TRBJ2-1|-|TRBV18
CASSLRQGEPYNEQFF
TGTGCCAGCTCCCTAAGACAGGGTGAGCCCTACAATGAGCAGTTCTTC
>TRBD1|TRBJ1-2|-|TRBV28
CASSQDRVVGGYTF
TGTGCCAGCAGCCAGGACAGGGTTGTGGGTGGCTACACCTTC
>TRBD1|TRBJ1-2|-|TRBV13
CASSPTRTGPYGYTF
TGTGCCAGCAGCCCCACCCGGACAGGGCCCTATGGCTACACCTTC
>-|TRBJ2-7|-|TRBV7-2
CASSRETTPYEQYF
TGTGCCAGCAGCCGAGAGACTACACCATACGAGCAGTACTTC